This entry lists 25 T cell receptor beta chains sequenced from one sample in a study of cytomegalovirus exposure and HLA in healthy donors. TCRdb's table, derived via immunoSEQ multiplex PCR, lists solely in-frame clones and lacks some. The table records roughly 100,000 clones, about 87% of them present only once. The sequencing input was PBMCs. Source of these receptors: a woman under 30 in good health and CMV-seropositive.

This rearrangement joins TRBV7-9 to TRBJ1-2, with 10 bases fitting TRBD1. Trimming removed 5 bases from V and 8 bases from J; junction bases left unmatched: 11. The CDR3 is 15 residues long. Per germline, CDR1 SEHNR and CDR2 FQNEAQ (reference sequence). CDR3 in amino acids: CASSPWDRGHGGYTF. The CDR3 nucleotides are TGTGCCAGCAGCCCCTGGGACAGGGGACACGGGGGCTACACCTTC. Supplemented by reference TRBV7-9 and TRBJ1-2, the full variable domain reads DTGVSQNPRHKITKRGQNVTFRCDPISEHNRLYWYRQTLGQGPEFLTYFQNEAQLEKSRLLSDRFSAERPKGSFSTLEIQRTEQGDSAMYLCASSPWDRGHGGYTFGSGTRLTVV.

This clone was detected a few times. V and J are TRBV7-9 and TRBJ1-6; 11 bases map to TRBD1. V dropped 5 bases and J dropped 13; count of bases not matched to a gene: 7. Looked up from germline, CDR1 is SEHNR and CDR2 is FQNEAQ (reference sequence). The CDR3 consists of 14 residues. The CDR3 DNA is TGTGCCAGCAGCCCCGGGACAGGGGGTATTCCCCTCCACTTT. Amino acids: CASSPGTGGIPLHF.

V and J are TRBV6-6 and TRBJ1-4; D ambiguous. The germline V and J ends were trimmed by 5 bases and 2 bases, with 12 bases remaining between them. The length of the CDR3 is 15 residues. CDR1 and CDR2 from the germline V gene are MNHNY and SVGAGI (reference sequence). CDR3 DNA: TGTGCCAGCAGTATAGTGGGGAGGACTAATGAAAAACTGTTTTTT. This translates into CASSIVGRTNEKLFF.

The chain combines TRBV5-4 with TRBJ2-1; the match to TRBD2 covers 8 bases. The germline CDR1 and CDR2 sequences are SGHNT and YYREEE (reference sequence). The junction had 4 bases not matched to a gene; V was cut back by 0 bases and J by 5 bases. The CDR3 length is 15 residues. The CDR3 coding sequence is TGTGCCAGCAGCTTGGTGGGTAGCGGGGACAATGAGCAGTTCTTC. This translates into CASSLVGSGDNEQFF.

This clone occurred once. DNA of the CDR3: TGTGCCAGCCAGCGGGGGGCGAACACCGGGGAGCTGTTTTTT. Its protein is CASQRGANTGELFF. This rearrangement joins TRBV11-3 to TRBJ2-2, with 9 positions matching TRBD2. The CDR3 extends over 14 amino acids. V lost 8 bases, J lost 0 bases, and 1 base stayed unmatched. Germline lookup yields CDR1 SGHNT and CDR2 YENEEA.

This chain links TRBV9 with TRBJ1-4, with 7 bases aligning to TRBD1. CDR1 and CDR2 (germline): SGDLS, YYNGEE. J was trimmed by 7 bases and V by 3 bases; bases with no gene match: 12. CDR3 size: 16 residues. CDR3 in amino acids: CASSAPSTGLREKLFF. The CDR3 DNA is TGTGCCAGCAGCGCGCCCTCGACAGGGCTCCGTGAAAAACTGTTTTTT.

This chain uses TRBV14 with TRBJ2-3, with D uncertain. CDR3 length equals 11 residues. The germline V and J ends were trimmed by 3 bases and 6 bases, with 4 bases remaining between them. CDR1 is SGHDN and CDR2 is FVKESK in the germline V gene. CDR3: CASSHSDTQYF. The DNA of the CDR3 is TGTGCCAGCAGCCACTCGGATACGCAGTATTTT.

This clone occurred once. J is TRBJ2-7 and V is TRBV6-1; TRBD1 aligns across 10 bases. V dropped 10 bases and J dropped 6; count of bases not matched to a gene: 12. The germline V gene encodes CDR1 MNHNS and CDR2 SASEGT. The CDR3 is made up of 14 amino acids. Written as DNA, the CDR3 is TGTGCCATCCACTCCGGGACAGGGGTTGGCGAGCAGTACTTC. Translating it yields CAIHSGTGVGEQYF.

V usage is TRBV6-1 and J usage is TRBJ1-5; no clear D. V lost 1 base to trimming and J lost 9 bases, with 19 bases between them. From germline, CDR1 is MNHNS and CDR2 SASEGT. The CDR3 extends over 16 amino acids. Here the CDR3 reads CASSEGFGPGEGPQHF. DNA of the CDR3: TGTGCCAGCAGTGAAGGTTTCGGGCCCGGCGAGGGGCCCCAGCATTTT.

The rearrangement links TRBV29-1 to TRBJ1-5, with 7 positions matching TRBD1. Germline CDR1 SQVTM, CDR2 ANQGSEA. V dropped 6 bases and J dropped 0; count of bases not matched to a gene: 8. This CDR3 spans 15 amino acids. Here the CDR3 reads CSVALTGNSNQPQHF. CDR3 coding DNA: TGCAGCGTCGCCCTGACAGGGAATAGCAATCAGCCCCAGCATTTT. Based on the CDR3 plus reference TRBV29-1 and TRBJ1-5, the full variable domain is SAVISQKPSRDICQRGTSLTIQCQVDSQVTMMFWYRQQPGQSLTLIATANQGSEATYESGFVIDKFPISRPNLTFSTLTVSNMSPEDSSIYLCSVALTGNSNQPQHFGDGTRLSIL.

In this sample, this clone turned up once. The chain recombines TRBV9 with TRBJ1-3; D might be TRBD1 (6 bases). CDR3 length: 11 residues. V dropped 7 bases and J dropped 4 bases, with 6 bases sitting between them. CDR1 and CDR2 from the germline V gene are SGDLS and YYNGEE. The CDR3 is CASQGGNTIYF. The CDR3 DNA follows: TGTGCCAGCCAGGGGGGAAACACCATATATTTT.

The chain uses TRBV29-1 and TRBJ2-3; weak D call: TRBD1 (5 bases). Germline values: CDR1 SQVTM, CDR2 ANQGSEA. The V end lost 7 bases, the J end lost 0 bases, and 11 bases lay between the germline ends. This CDR3 spans 13 amino acids. The CDR3 spells CSAKQASTDTQYF. Written as DNA, the CDR3 is TGCAGCGCAAAACAGGCTAGCACAGATACGCAGTATTTT.

The chain links TRBV2 to TRBJ2-1; TRBD1 aligns across 9 bases. Germline trimming cut 6 bases from V and 5 bases from J; bases unmatched to any gene: 8. This CDR3 comprises 15 residues. Germline assignment: CDR1 SNHLY and CDR2 FYNNEI. CDR3 sequence (DNA): TGTGCCAGCAGATCGACAGGGGGGGGGCACAATGAGCAGTTCTTC. As protein: CASRSTGGGHNEQFF. The full variable domain, in which reference TRBV2 and TRBJ2-1 provide the parts outside the CDR3, is EPEVTQTPSHQVTQMGQEVILRCVPISNHLYFYWYRQILGQKVEFLVSFYNNEISEKSEIFDDQFSVERPDGSNFTLKIRSTKLEDSAMYFCASRSTGGGHNEQFFGPGTRLTVL.

The chain couples TRBV27 to TRBJ1-2, with D possibly TRBD1 on 5 matching bases. The germline V and J ends were trimmed by 2 bases and 6 bases, with 16 bases remaining between them. Germline CDR1 reads MNHEY; CDR2 reads SMNVEV (reference sequence). CDR3 size: 15 residues. CDR3 region: CASSLNGVREDGYTF. CDR3 sequence (DNA): TGTGCCAGCAGTTTAAATGGTGTCAGGGAGGATGGCTACACCTTC.

The chain couples TRBV5-3 to TRBJ1-6; 9 bases are a match to TRBD1. TRBV5-3 is annotated as an ORF whose role is uncertain. The CDR3 loop spans 14 amino acids. V shed 3 bases and J 9 bases; nucleotides not matched to a gene: 4. For the CDR3, the DNA is TGTGCCAGAAGCTCGGACAGGGGAGGTTCACCCCTCCACTTT. It specifies CARSSDRGGSPLHF.

This rearrangement joins TRBV9 to TRBJ2-1; possibly TRBD2 for D (6 bases). The germline V gene has CDR1 SGDLS and CDR2 YYNGEE. The V gene lost 2 bases and the J gene lost 4 bases, with 13 bases spanning the gap. The CDR3 spans 15 residues. CDR3 protein: CASSVRDSAYNEQFF. CDR3 nucleotides: TGTGCCAGCAGCGTCCGGGACTCGGCGTACAATGAGCAGTTCTTC.

The chain has TRBV19 and TRBJ2-7; D remains ambiguous. CDR3 size: 13 residues. Germline V gene sequence: CDR1 LNHDA, CDR2 SQIVND (reference sequence). V lost 5 bases and J 2 bases, leaving 10 bases between the germline ends. This CDR3 reads CASSAGPAYEQYF. The CDR3, as DNA: TGTGCCAGTAGTGCCGGTCCTGCCTACGAGCAGTACTTC.

The gene calls are TRBV6-1 and TRBJ1-1; D remains unclear. The V gene lost 11 bases and the J gene lost 0 bases, with 13 bases spanning the gap. CDR1 MNHNS and CDR2 SASEGT come from the germline V gene. The CDR3 length is 13 residues. CDR3 in amino acids: CAAKAPVNTEAFF. The CDR3 coding sequence is TGTGCCGCCAAAGCCCCCGTGAACACTGAAGCTTTCTTT.

The chain combines TRBV5-4 with TRBJ1-1, with TRBD1 as a possible D gene (6 bases). The CDR3 runs to 15 residues. The V end was cut by 1 base, the J end by 0 bases, with 10 bases between. Germline V gene lookup returns CDR1 SGHNT and CDR2 YYREEE (reference sequence). CDR3 in amino acids: CASSLLGGMNTEAFF. As DNA, the CDR3 is TGTGCCAGCAGCTTGTTAGGGGGTATGAACACTGAAGCTTTCTTT.

The chain employs TRBV7-2 and TRBJ2-3; 8 positions match TRBD2. V lost 2 bases and J lost 6; bases outside the gene matches: 7. The CDR3 consists of 15 residues. Germline CDR1 and CDR2: SGHTA and FQGNSA. CDR3 protein: CASSLKRGPGDTQYF. As DNA, the CDR3 is TGTGCCAGCAGCTTAAAGCGGGGGCCGGGTGATACGCAGTATTTT.

The V and J genes are TRBV28 and TRBJ2-3; 13 bases line up with TRBD2. The J segment lost 3 bases and the V segment lost 6 bases, leaving 6 bases of the junction unmatched. Germline assignment: CDR1 MDHEN and CDR2 SYDVKM. This CDR3 is built from 16 residues. The CDR3 coding sequence is TGTGCCAGCAGCTTAGGGACTAGCGGGGCTACAGATACGCAGTATTTT. It yields the protein CASSLGTSGATDTQYF.

The rearrangement uses TRBV5-6 and TRBJ2-1, with 8 bases fitting TRBD2. Germline V gene data show CDR1 as SGHDT and CDR2 as YYEEEE. V shed 1 base, J shed 0 bases, and the junction held 12 bases outside the gene matches. This CDR3 is 19 amino acids long. CDR3 DNA: TGTGCCAGCAGCTTGTGGGCGGGGGGTACTGCCCCCTCCTACAATGAGCAGTTCTTC. Translating gives CASSLWAGGTAPSYNEQFF.

This clone was detected once. This CDR3 is CAGQGGSYEQYF. The CDR3 nucleotides are TGTGCCGGCCAAGGGGGATCCTACGAGCAGTACTTC. The chain couples TRBV2 to TRBJ2-7; D is perhaps TRBD1 (6 bases). Germline CDR1 is SNHLY and CDR2 is FYNNEI. The CDR3 spans 12 residues. Between the trimmed V and J ends, which lost 11 bases and 1 base, there was a span of 12 bases.

The chain has TRBV28 and TRBJ1-5; 7 nucleotides align to TRBD1. Germline CDR1 reads MDHEN; CDR2 reads SYDVKM. The V segment lost 10 bases and the J segment 5 bases; nucleotides outside the gene matches: 11. CDR3 size: 14 residues. CDR3 protein: CANQPTGEYQPQHF. DNA of the CDR3: TGTGCCAACCAACCAACAGGGGAGTATCAGCCCCAGCATTTT.

The rearrangement links TRBV13 to TRBJ2-5; 10 positions match TRBD1. After removal of 4 bases from V and 5 bases from J, the junction contained 4 bases not matched to a gene. The CDR3 extends over 14 amino acids. CDR1 and CDR2 from the germline V gene are PRHDT and FYEKMQ (reference sequence). The CDR3 bases are TGTGCCAGCAGCTCGACAGGGGGCCTTGAGACCCAGTACTTC. Its protein is CASSSTGGLETQYF.